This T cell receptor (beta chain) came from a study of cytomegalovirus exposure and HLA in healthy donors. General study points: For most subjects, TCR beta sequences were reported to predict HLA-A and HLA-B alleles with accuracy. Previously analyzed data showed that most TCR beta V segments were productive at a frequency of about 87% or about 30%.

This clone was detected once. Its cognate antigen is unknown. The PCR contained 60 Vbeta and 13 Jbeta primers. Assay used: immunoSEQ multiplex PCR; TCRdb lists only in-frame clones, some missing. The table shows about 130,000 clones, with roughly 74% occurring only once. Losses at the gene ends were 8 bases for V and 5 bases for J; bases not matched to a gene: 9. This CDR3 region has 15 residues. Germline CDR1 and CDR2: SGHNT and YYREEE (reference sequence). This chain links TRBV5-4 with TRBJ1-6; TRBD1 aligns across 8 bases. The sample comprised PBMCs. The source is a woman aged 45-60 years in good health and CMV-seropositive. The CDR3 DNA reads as TGTGCCAGTACACCAGGGGGCACGGATAATTCACCCCTCCACTTT. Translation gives CASTPGGTDNSPLHF. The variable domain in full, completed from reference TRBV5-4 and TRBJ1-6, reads ETGVTQSPTHLIKTRGQQVTLRCSSQSGHNTVSWYQQALGQGPQFIFQYYREEENGRGNFPPRFSGLQFPNYSSELNVNALELDDSALYLCASTPGGTDNSPLHFGNGTRLTVT.